Sequencing of this T cell receptor beta chain was carried out in a study of cytomegalovirus exposure and HLA in healthy donors (dated by TCRdb to the late 2010s). Background on the whole study: An earlier analysis of several hundred of the donors reported approximately 260 Gb of sequence data and some 110 million unique TCR beta sequences obtained from roughly 180 million T cells. An early release covering 550 to 650 HLA-typed donors comprised approximately 300 gigabases of sequencing data and tens of millions of unique TCR sequences. Of the roughly 400 genotyped donors, about 80% fell in the genetic ancestry cluster associated with self-reported Caucasian donors. The aim of the study was to test whether cataloging public T cell receptors could identify signatures of past pathogen exposure. The T cell repertoires of several hundred subjects were profiled by immunosequencing and related to cytomegalovirus serostatus. In addition to the first cohort of approximately 670 subjects, a separate validation cohort of some 120 different subjects was used. High-throughput TCR immunosequencing, statistical association of individual TCRs with disease status, and machine learning were combined to predict cytomegalovirus infection status. A later analysis re-examined previously published TCR beta repertoires from more than 650 donors and added high-resolution HLA genotyping to investigate patterns of TCR occurrence. Rather than using new phenotypic data, the later analysis identified candidate immune exposures from TCR beta sequences and from how often those sequences occurred across donors. An earlier analysis of some 500 of the donors used high-throughput TCR beta sequencing to judge whether each TCR beta V gene segment behaved as functional or pseudogenic. Alongside the repertoire data, information on donor age, sex, ethnicity and CMV serostatus was compiled. A later genetic analysis used genome-wide SNP genotypes for about three fifths of the 666 donors, treating that subset as a discovery cohort. Every repertoire in the discovery cohort had been generated on one and the same sequencing platform. HLA typing covered class I and class II loci at four-digit resolution. The number of typed donors differed by locus: roughly 629-640 for A, B, C, DRB1 and DQB1; 500 to 550 for DQA1; roughly 600 for DPA1; and roughly 470 for DPB1. Roughly 5 DR-DQ haplotypes were handled as single units for association and clustering because linkage in the cohort was strong. Among some 400 genotyped donors of the cohort, an average of approximately 200,000 unique TCR beta nucleotide sequences was sequenced per donor, of which about 18% were non-productive. General findings and caveats noted by the study authors: Most CMV-associated TCR beta chains appeared to be HLA-restricted in a later analysis, and the HLA associations seemed to be driven largely by CMV exposure. Because HLA typing was missing for some donors at each locus, association tests included only the typed subset. It was suggested by the authors that the approach could potentially be generalized to other disease states and immunological phenotypes. Strong co-occurrence of HLA alleles, especially DR and DQ, made assigning TCR associations to individual alleles difficult. Sequencing depth was assumed to be roughly uniform across donors in the presence/absence analyses, though that assumption may not hold. An earlier analysis of around 600 of the donors showed that most TCR beta V segments appeared in productive rearrangements either about 87% or about 30% of the time, which broadly matched IMGT annotations. Compared with the 666-donor mean, donors in an Asian-associated ancestry cluster had fewer N-insertions in productive TCRs, according to a later genetic analysis. A further reported finding was that TCR beta sequences accurately predicted the HLA-A and HLA-B alleles for most subjects in the first cohort. The earlier analysis of fewer than 750 of the donors excluded 15 to 20 rarely observed V segments, including chromosome 9 orphons, because counts were too low. For the cohort, immune exposure information was limited to CMV serostatus. Correlated functional status among segregating V segments might reflect linkage disequilibrium, but an unknown experimental factor could not be ruled out. Cytomegalovirus status was reported to be diagnosed by the classifier with high specificity and sensitivity in both the original and validation cohorts. According to a later analysis, parvovirus B19, influenza, CMV and Epstein-Barr virus appeared linked to several top co-occurrence clusters. A later genetic analysis associated a missense DCLRE1C variant with V-gene and J-gene trimming of TCR beta chains, and an independent cohort replicated the association. Some IMGT-functional V segments, including TRBV6-2 and TRBV6-3, could not be told apart with the 87-base-pair reads, so those segments were excluded. Most TCR sequences were seen in very few donors, while some public TCRs were found in many individuals. This cohort had only TCR beta chains sequenced, and the lack of alpha or paired-chain data limited which features could be detected. In vitro tests confirmed that a few of the cytomegalovirus-associated TCR beta chains recognize cytomegalovirus antigens. A later analysis found that TCR association rates varied across HLA loci, with DRB1 alleles showing the most associated TCRs and HLA-C alleles the fewest. A total of roughly 160 TCR beta chains were listed by the study as associated with cytomegalovirus. Specific HLA alleles were associated with 15,000 to 20,000 TCR beta sequences at a false discovery rate of 0.05 in a later analysis. A cluster of highly shared sequence variants was judged likely to be a technical artifact of the sequencing pipeline. A later analysis found that HLA-associated TCR beta chains were more clonally expanded and had lower generation probabilities than equally common non-associated chains.

The cysteine opens and the phenylalanine closes a CDR3 of 16 amino acids. Solely the CDR3 DNA is kept, with 48 bases framed from the first base. The germline V end is reduced by 1 base and the J end by 5 bases; junction bases left unmatched: 3. CDR1 and CDR2 are drawn from the germline V gene: SGHDN, FVKESK. Library construction relied on the immunoSEQ multiplex PCR assay. For the multiplex PCR, a mixture combining 60 forward primers for TCR Vbeta segments and 13 reverse primers for TCR Jbeta segments was used. A multiplex PCR assay on genomic DNA amplified the CDR3 region of rearranged TCR beta genes. On the Illumina HiSeq System, the amplified TCR beta libraries were sequenced as 87-base-pair reads. The authors' pipeline ran thus. In a later analysis, some 80 million unique TCR beta chains were counted across the 650 to 750 repertoires, and around 10 million of these chains were shared by at least two donors. Raw reads were error-corrected and collapsed into unique sequences by a nearest-neighbor algorithm in which closely related sequences were merged to remove PCR and sequencing errors. V, D and J gene segments were assigned by aligning CDR3 sequences to IMGT reference sequences. For a sequence to be retained, at least a six-nucleotide match to both a V gene segment and a J gene segment was required. A rearrangement was called productive if the CDR3 had no stop codons and remained in frame with V and J, and every other rearrangement was called non-productive. Following IMGT convention, CDR3 was defined as the stretch from the second conserved V-encoded cysteine to the conserved J-encoded phenylalanine. Sequences without an unambiguous match to a single V gene segment were excluded from the earlier analysis of about 640 of the donors. In an earlier analysis of about 590 of the donors, a V segment was called functional when productive rearrangements were above 56.7%, and segregating when the standard deviation between donors exceeded 5%. A statistical classification framework was built to diagnose cytomegalovirus status from the catalog of TCR beta chain sequences. In a later analysis, V and J genes were assigned by comparing TCR nucleotide sequences against IMGT/GENE-DB human TR gene sequences. A later analysis assigned CDR3 sequences and most-parsimonious VDJ recombination scenarios with the TCRdist pipeline. In a later analysis, every TCR beta chain was defined by the combination of its CDR3 amino acid sequence and its V-gene family, and reads without a unique V-gene family were dropped. To address suspected cross-contamination and a sequencing artifact, a later analysis removed 592 highly shared, low-generation-probability nucleotide sequences. In a later analysis, a clonal expansion index was calculated for each public chain from normalized within-repertoire ranks of inferred template counts. In a later analysis, generation probabilities were computed with a VDJ recombination model fitted to out-of-frame rearrangements, and the resulting probabilities were checked against IGoR. A later analysis scored TCR-TCR, TCR-HLA and TCR-CMV co-occurrence with hypergeometric tests, applying a repertoire-size bias correction to TCR pairs. In a later analysis, false discovery rates were estimated by permuting HLA or CMV assignments 20 times. In a later analysis, co-occurring TCRs were grouped using DBSCAN, and TCRdist sequence similarity was added for clustering within HLA-allele-positive subsets. Repertoires with fewer than 30,000 or more than 120,000 public chains were left out of co-occurrence clustering, as were five repertoires with anomalous nucleotide sharing. TCRdb mirrors the immuneACCESS table, restricted to in-frame sequences. Some clones are absent from its copies; in checked studies, under half trace to an unresolved V gene, and the reason for the others is unknown. D and trimming were read from the DNA, whereas the V and J calls and clone size are those reported in that table. The sample profile shows about 120,000 clones; around 83% of them were found once. Of the sample, over 1% falls within the top ten clones.

In total, roughly 670 healthy bone marrow donors made up the cohort. All cohort members were sampled while nominally healthy, although unrecorded immune exposures were likely present. CMV serostatus was positive for about 290 and negative for 352 of the 666 cohort members, and was not recorded for this donor. Each donor provided a peripheral blood sample, and peripheral blood mononuclear cells were used for TCR beta sequencing. The Qiagen DNeasy Blood Extraction Kit was used to extract genomic DNA from the blood cell samples. This clone was observed once. What this receptor recognizes is not known. No base-level quality is on record; no much larger clone is a single base apart.

The sequence links TRBV14 to TRBJ2-1, with 12 junctional bases fitting TRBD2. The source of this sequence is a human donor in good health. Sequenced input: PBMCs. The CDR3 reads as follows: CASSQVRLAGDNEQFF. The nucleotide sequence reads TGTGCCAGCAGCCAAGTCAGACTAGCGGGGGACAATGAGCAGTTCTTC. With the rest looked up from the reference TRBV14 and TRBJ2-1 genes rather than sequenced, the full variable domain is EAGVTQFPSHSVIEKGQTVTLRCDPISGHDNLYWYRRVMGKEIKFLLHFVKESKQDESGMPNNRFLAERTGGTYSTLKVQPAELEDSGVYFCASSQVRLAGDNEQFFGPGTRLTVL.